Listed here are 22 T cell receptor beta chains from one sample, sequenced in a study of cytomegalovirus exposure and HLA in healthy donors. Primers: 60 Vbeta forward and 13 Jbeta reverse. The repertoire was sequenced with immunoSEQ multiplex PCR; TCRdb's copy has only in-frame clones and lacks some. The sample holds around 150,000 clones, less than 85% seen once. The sample comprised PBMCs. The source is a middle-aged man in good health and CMV-seropositive.

The chain is built from TRBV6-6 and TRBJ1-5; possible D gene TRBD1, 6 bases. Germline-derived CDR1 and CDR2 are MNHNY and SVGAGI (reference sequence). The CDR3 spans 15 residues. Between the trimmed V and J ends, which lost 4 bases and 3 bases, there was a span of 13 bases. The DNA for the CDR3 is TGTGCCAGCAGTTCGGACAGCCTATTCAATCAGCCCCAGCATTTT. Its translation: CASSSDSLFNQPQHF.

This sequence joins TRBV2 and TRBJ2-3, with 9 positions matching TRBD1. The CDR3 contains 14 residues. With V trimmed by 6 bases and J by 3 bases, 4 bases remained unmatched. Germline CDR1 reads SNHLY; CDR2 reads FYNNEI. The CDR3 coding sequence is TGTGCCAGCAGGGTGGGACAGGGTACAGATACGCAGTATTTT. Protein product: CASRVGQGTDTQYF.

In its sample, this clone was seen a few times. The genes are TRBV5-4 and TRBJ2-3, with TRBD2 matching over 13 bases. Germline CDR1 reads SGHNT; CDR2 reads YYREEE (reference sequence). The CDR3 length is 17 residues. J gave up 5 bases and V 3 bases, and 9 bases lay outside the gene matches. The CDR3 DNA reads TGTGCCAGCAGCTCTCCTGGACTAGCGGGAGCGGGAGATACGCAGTATTTT. Residues: CASSSPGLAGAGDTQYF. The entire variable domain, with the rest obtained from reference TRBV5-4 and TRBJ2-3, is as follows: ETGVTQSPTHLIKTRGQQVTLRCSSQSGHNTVSWYQQALGQGPQFIFQYYREEENGRGNFPPRFSGLQFPNYSSELNVNALELDDSALYLCASSSPGLAGAGDTQYFGPGTRLTVL.

CDR3 sequence (DNA): TGTGCCAGCAGCTTACCCGGGAAAGAAAAACTGTTTTTT. It yields the protein CASSLPGKEKLFF. The V and J genes are TRBV7-9 and TRBJ1-4, with D unresolved. The V gene's germline CDR1 is SEHNR and CDR2 FQNEAQ (reference sequence). This CDR3 contains 13 residues. Trimming removed 2 bases at V and 8 bases at J, with 9 bases between.

DNA for the CDR3: TGCGCCAGCAGCTTGGTCGACAGGGGCGAGCAGTACTTC. As protein: CASSLVDRGEQYF. The rearrangement links TRBV5-1 to TRBJ2-5, with 8 bases fitting TRBD1. The DNA end lines up better with TRBJ2-7; the J call may be wrong. Germline-derived CDR1 and CDR2 are SGHRS and YFSETQ. CDR3 length: 13 amino acids.

This chain uses TRBV27 with TRBJ1-2, with 8 bases fitting TRBD1. Germline V gene lookup returns CDR1 MNHEY and CDR2 SMNVEV (reference sequence). The V segment lost 6 bases and the J segment 3 bases; nucleotides outside the gene matches: 6. The CDR3 has 14 amino acids. The CDR3 reads CASSTGQGHYGYTF. The CDR3 region has the DNA TGTGCCAGCAGCACCGGACAGGGACACTATGGCTACACCTTC.

The chain combines TRBV5-1 with TRBJ1-1, with D maybe TRBD1 (5 bases). The length of the CDR3 is 19 residues. The V end was cut by 3 bases, the J end by 0 bases, with 24 bases between. Germline V gives CDR1 SGHRS, CDR2 YFSETQ. The CDR3 DNA follows: TGCGCCAGCAGCTCTATTGGGGTGGACAAGGGAACTATGAACACTGAAGCTTTCTTT. Its translation: CASSSIGVDKGTMNTEAFF.

This chain connects TRBV4-2 to TRBJ1-1; 7 bases are a match to TRBD1. From germline, CDR1 is LGHNA and CDR2 YNFKEQ. CDR3 size: 15 residues. J was trimmed by 1 base and V by 2 bases; bases with no gene match: 4. The CDR3 region is CASSQKGTANTEAFF. CDR3 coding DNA: TGTGCCAGCAGCCAAAAGGGGACAGCGAACACTGAAGCTTTCTTT.

The rearrangement links TRBV12-5 to TRBJ1-1; 7 positions agree with TRBD1. Trimming removed 2 bases from V and 0 bases from J; junction bases left unmatched: 3. The CDR3 runs to 15 residues. CDR1 and CDR2 from the germline V gene are LGHNT and FRNRAP. The CDR3 bases are TGTGCTAGTGGTTTGCGACAGGGTTTGAACACTGAAGCTTTCTTT. This codes for CASGLRQGLNTEAFF.

V is TRBV2 and J is TRBJ2-2; D is unresolved. The CDR3 runs 15 residues. Between the trimmed V and J ends, which lost 0 bases and 1 base, there was a span of 6 bases. Germline values: CDR1 SNHLY, CDR2 FYNNEI. CDR3 residues: CASSEALQNTGELFF. Written as DNA, the CDR3 is TGTGCCAGCAGTGAAGCGTTACAGAACACCGGGGAGCTGTTTTTT.

This clone showed up just a few times. The chain couples TRBV25-1 to TRBJ1-1; no definite D call. The CDR3 is made up of 15 amino acids. V was shortened by 6 bases and J by 6 bases, with 20 bases between the two germline ends. In germline, CDR1 is MGHDK, CDR2 SYGVNS. CDR3 in DNA: TGTGCCAGCAGACCCGGTCCGGTTCTGGGCGCTGAAGCTTTCTTT. This encodes CASRPGPVLGAEAFF.

This sequence joins TRBV14 and TRBJ1-4; 8 bases fit TRBD1. Germline values: CDR1 SGHDN, CDR2 FVKESK. V shed 4 bases, J shed 8 bases, and the junction held 15 bases outside the gene matches. There are 17 residues in the CDR3. CDR3 coding DNA: TGTGCCAGCAGCCTCGTCATTCGCGGGACAGGTCGGGAAAAACTGTTTTTT. It translates to CASSLVIRGTGREKLFF.

This chain connects TRBV4-1 to TRBJ1-5; no definite D call. Germline CDR1 is MGHRA and CDR2 is YSYEKL. The V end was cut by 1 base, the J end by 3 bases, with 10 bases between. The CDR3 loop spans 15 amino acids. The CDR3 DNA reads as TGCGCCAGCAGCCAAGGTTTGGCCCTCAATCAGCCCCAGCATTTT. Translated: CASSQGLALNQPQHF.

This chain joins TRBV7-9 and TRBJ1-2; D not certain. The germline V gene has CDR1 SEHNR and CDR2 FQNEAQ (reference sequence). The CDR3 length is 14 residues. The V end lost 4 bases, the J end lost 0 bases, and 9 bases lay between the germline ends. The CDR3 here is CASSYIAANYGYTF. The CDR3 nucleotides are TGTGCCAGCAGCTACATCGCCGCTAACTATGGCTACACCTTC.

The rearrangement links TRBV10-3 to TRBJ1-1, with a tentative D call TRBD1 (6 bases). V was cut by 0 bases and J by 1 base, with 9 bases left in between. This CDR3 has 15 amino acids. CDR1 and CDR2 from the germline V gene are ENHRY and SYGVKD. This CDR3 is CAISESTGKNTEAFF. In DNA, the CDR3 is TGTGCCATCAGTGAGTCTACAGGGAAGAACACTGAAGCTTTCTTT.

The rearrangement uses TRBV19 and TRBJ2-7, with 11 bases fitting TRBD1. This CDR3 is built from 14 residues. Germline V CDR1 and CDR2: LNHDA, SQIVND (reference sequence). Trimming at V came to 8 bases and at J to 6 bases, leaving 9 bases not matched to a gene. For the CDR3, the DNA is TGTGCCAGTTCCTCCGGGACAGGGGGTGGCGAGCAGTACTTC. Its translation is CASSSGTGGGEQYF.

The V gene is TRBV25-1, the J gene TRBJ2-3; D is undetermined. V was trimmed by 2 bases and J by 2 bases, leaving 8 bases between them. Germline lookup yields CDR1 MGHDK and CDR2 SYGVNS. CDR3 length: 14 amino acids. Here the CDR3 DNA reads TGTGCCAGCAGTGAAAGACTCCACACAGATACGCAGTATTTT. Protein sequence: CASSERLHTDTQYF.

This sequence joins TRBV6-5 and TRBJ2-1, with a weak D call TRBD2 (5 bases). The V gene lost 2 bases and the J gene lost 6 bases, with 17 bases spanning the gap. The germline V gene encodes CDR1 MNHEY and CDR2 SVGAGI. This CDR3 contains 16 residues. CDR3 DNA sequence: TGTGCCAGCAGTTACATCGGGGTTAGATCGGTCAATGAGCAGTTCTTC. Protein: CASSYIGVRSVNEQFF.

This chain connects TRBV5-1 to TRBJ2-5, with D hard to call. With 0 bases removed from V and 5 bases from J, the gap between germline ends came to 5 bases. The CDR3 is 12 amino acids. Germline V gene lookup returns CDR1 SGHRS and CDR2 YFSETQ. The DNA of the CDR3 is TGCGCCAGCAGCTTGGGCAGGGAGACCCAGTACTTC. Amino acid sequence: CASSLGRETQYF.

The CDR3: CASSLTRSAHEKLFF. The CDR3 coding sequence is TGTGCCAGCAGTTTAACGCGGTCCGCCCATGAAAAACTGTTTTTT. The chain links TRBV27 to TRBJ1-4; D gene ambiguous. The CDR3 length is 15 residues. Germline loops: CDR1 MNHEY, CDR2 SMNVEV (reference sequence). Trimming removed 2 bases at V and 6 bases at J, with 13 bases between.

The rearrangement joins TRBV4-2 to TRBJ2-7; 10 nucleotides align to TRBD2. The CDR3 length is 15 residues. Germline V gene data show CDR1 as LGHNA and CDR2 as YNFKEQ. J gave up 7 bases and V 3 bases, and 9 bases lay outside the gene matches. This CDR3 reads CASSQSSGGGGEQYF. The CDR3 coding sequence is TGTGCCAGCAGCCAGTCTAGCGGGGGAGGCGGGGAGCAGTACTTC.

Note on this clone: This sample also contains other DNA sequences that code for the same CDR3. The chain recombines TRBV5-1 with TRBJ2-7; no firm D call. The CDR3 length is 14 residues. Germline V gene data show CDR1 as SGHRS and CDR2 as YFSETQ. V shed 0 bases and J shed 2 bases, with 9 bases lying between them. This chain's CDR3 is CASSLVVSPYEQYF. CDR3 coding DNA: TGCGCCAGCAGCTTGGTAGTAAGCCCCTACGAGCAGTACTTC.